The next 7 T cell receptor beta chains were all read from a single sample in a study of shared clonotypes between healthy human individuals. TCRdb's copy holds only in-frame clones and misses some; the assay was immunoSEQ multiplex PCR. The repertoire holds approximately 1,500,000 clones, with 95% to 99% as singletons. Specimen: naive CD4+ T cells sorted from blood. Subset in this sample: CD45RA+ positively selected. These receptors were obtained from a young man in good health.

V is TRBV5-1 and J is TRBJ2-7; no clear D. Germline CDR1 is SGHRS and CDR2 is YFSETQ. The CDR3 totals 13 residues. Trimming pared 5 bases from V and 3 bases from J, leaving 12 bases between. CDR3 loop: CASSGQNYYEQYF. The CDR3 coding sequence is TGCGCCAGCAGTGGGCAGAACTACTACGAGCAGTACTTC.

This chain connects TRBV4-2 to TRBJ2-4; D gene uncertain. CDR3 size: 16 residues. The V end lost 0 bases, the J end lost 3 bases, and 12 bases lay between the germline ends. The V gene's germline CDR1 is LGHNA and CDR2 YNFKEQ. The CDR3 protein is CASSQDRERGKNIQYF. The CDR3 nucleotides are TGTGCCAGCAGCCAAGATCGCGAACGAGGCAAAAACATTCAGTACTTC.

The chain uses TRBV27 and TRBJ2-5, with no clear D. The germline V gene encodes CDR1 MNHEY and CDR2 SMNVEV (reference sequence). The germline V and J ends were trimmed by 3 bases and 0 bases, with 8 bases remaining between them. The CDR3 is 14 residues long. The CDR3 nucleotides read TGTGCCAGCAGTTTCCGGGCTCACCAAGAGACCCAGTACTTC. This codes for CASSFRAHQETQYF.

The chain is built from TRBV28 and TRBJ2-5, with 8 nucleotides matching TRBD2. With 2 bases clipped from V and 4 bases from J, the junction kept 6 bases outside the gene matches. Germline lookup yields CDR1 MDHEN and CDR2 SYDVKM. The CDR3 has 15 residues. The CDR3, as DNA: TGTGCCAGCAGTTTAGGGGGACTAGTACTAGAGACCCAGTACTTC. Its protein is CASSLGGLVLETQYF. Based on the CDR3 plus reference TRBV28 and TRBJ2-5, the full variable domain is DVKVTQSSRYLVKRTGEKVFLECVQDMDHENMFWYRQDPGLGLRLIYFSYDVKMKEKGDIPEGYSVSREKKERFSLILESASTNQTSMYLCASSLGGLVLETQYFGPGTRLLVL.

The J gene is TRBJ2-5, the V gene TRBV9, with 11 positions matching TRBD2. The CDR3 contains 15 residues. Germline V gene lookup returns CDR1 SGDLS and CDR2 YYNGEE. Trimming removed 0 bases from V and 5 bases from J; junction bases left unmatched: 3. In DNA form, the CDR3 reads TGTGCCAGCAGCGTAGCTAGCGGGAGGAGGGAGACCCAGTACTTC. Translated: CASSVASGRRETQYF.

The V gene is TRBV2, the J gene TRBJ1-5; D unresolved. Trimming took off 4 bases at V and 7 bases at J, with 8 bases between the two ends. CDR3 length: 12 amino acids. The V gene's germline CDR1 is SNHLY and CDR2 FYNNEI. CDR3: CASSGQAQPQHF. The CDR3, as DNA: TGTGCCAGCAGTGGTCAGGCGCAGCCCCAGCATTTT.

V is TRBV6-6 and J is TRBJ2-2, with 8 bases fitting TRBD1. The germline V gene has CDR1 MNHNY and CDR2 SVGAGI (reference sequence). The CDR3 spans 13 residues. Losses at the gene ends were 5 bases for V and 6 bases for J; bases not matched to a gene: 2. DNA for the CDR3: TGTGCCAGCAGTACAGGGGGTGCCGGGGAGCTGTTTTTT. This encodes CASSTGGAGELFF.